The rows below give T cell receptor beta chains drawn from one sample of a study of T cells in Graves' hyperthyroidism and ophthalmopathy. Each CDR3 protein is one row after TCRdb ran MiXCR on the multiplex PCR reads. The table includes a few hundred thousand distinct CDR3 sequences, 20% to 30% detected once. The source material was blood. These receptors were obtained from a man in his fifties or sixties with Graves' hyperthyroidism. Each CDR3 is given with its conserved first and last residue. The D gene is left open where the match is weak. The size field is filled for only some rows; it gives once, few, many or a size class.

j_call: TRBJ2-7; clone_size: many; v_call: TRBV7-2; cdr3_length: 15; d_call: .; cdr3_nt: TGTGCCAGCAGCTTAGGACTCCCTGGACTTTACGAGCAGTACTTC; cdr3_aa: CASSLGLPGLYEQYF
j_call: TRBJ2-1; clone_size: many; v_call: TRBV6-2/TRBV6-3; cdr3_length: 13; d_call: .; cdr3_nt: TGTGCCAGCAGCCAGGGACTCAACAATGAGCAGTTCTTC; cdr3_aa: CASSQGLNNEQFF
j_call: TRBJ1-2; clone_size: few; v_call: TRBV28; cdr3_length: 14; d_call: .; cdr3_nt: .; cdr3_aa: CASSTSGLFYGYTF
j_call: TRBJ2-7; clone_size: .; v_call: TRBV7-9; cdr3_length: 14; d_call: .; cdr3_nt: TGTGCCAGCAGCATCTCGACAGGAGCGTACGAGCAGTACTTC; cdr3_aa: CASSISTGAYEQYF
j_call: TRBJ1-2; clone_size: many; v_call: TRBV28; cdr3_length: 17; d_call: TRBD1; cdr3_nt: TGTGCCAGCAGTCCGACCCTTGGACAGGGAGGTTTTCCTGGCTACACCTTC; cdr3_aa: CASSPTLGQGGFPGYTF
j_call: TRBJ2-7; clone_size: .; v_call: TRBV6-1; cdr3_length: 16; d_call: TRBD2; cdr3_nt: TGTGCCAGCATGGCTAGCGGGAGACTTCTCACCTACGAGCAGTACTTC; cdr3_aa: CASMASGRLLTYEQYF
j_call: TRBJ2-7; clone_size: .; v_call: TRBV5-1; cdr3_length: 14; d_call: .; cdr3_nt: TGCGCCAGCAGCCCAGACAGCTCCTATTACGAGCAGTACTTC; cdr3_aa: CASSPDSSYYEQYF
j_call: TRBJ1-5; clone_size: .; v_call: TRBV12-3/TRBV12-4; cdr3_length: 13; d_call: .; cdr3_nt: TGTGCCAGCAGATGGGATAGCAATCAGCCCCAGCATTTT; cdr3_aa: CASRWDSNQPQHF
j_call: TRBJ1-4; clone_size: .; v_call: TRBV5-1; cdr3_length: 15; d_call: .; cdr3_nt: TGCGCCAGCAGCTTGGTACAGGGACGGGGTGAAAAACTGTTTTTT; cdr3_aa: CASSLVQGRGEKLFF
j_call: TRBJ1-5; clone_size: few; v_call: TRBV20-1; cdr3_length: 15; d_call: TRBD1; cdr3_nt: TGCAGTGCTAGAGTGGGACAGGGTCATTCCCAGCCCCAGCATTTT; cdr3_aa: CSARVGQGHSQPQHF
j_call: TRBJ2-1; clone_size: .; v_call: TRBV12-3/TRBV12-4; cdr3_length: 16; d_call: TRBD2; cdr3_nt: TGTGCCAGCAGACCTCTGGGACTATCCACGGGGAATGAGCAGTTCTTC; cdr3_aa: CASRPLGLSTGNEQFF
j_call: TRBJ1-1; clone_size: many; v_call: TRBV30; cdr3_length: 13; d_call: .; cdr3_nt: TGTGCCTGGAGTGTAACCAGCTACACTGAAGCTTTCTTT; cdr3_aa: CAWSVTSYTEAFF
j_call: TRBJ2-7; clone_size: .; v_call: TRBV10-3; cdr3_length: 16; d_call: .; cdr3_nt: TGTGCCATCAGTGAGCCCCCGGTGGGGTTTTCATACGAGCAGTACTTC; cdr3_aa: CAISEPPVGFSYEQYF
j_call: TRBJ1-2; clone_size: .; v_call: TRBV7-2; cdr3_length: 15; d_call: .; cdr3_nt: TGTGCCAGCAGTTTGAGTTGGGCCAGCCTGAATGGCTACACCTTC; cdr3_aa: CASSLSWASLNGYTF
j_call: TRBJ2-1; clone_size: many; v_call: TRBV7-9; cdr3_length: 15; d_call: TRBD2; cdr3_nt: TGTGCCAGCAGTCCCCAGGGACTAGCTCATCGTGAGCAGTTCTTC; cdr3_aa: CASSPQGLAHREQFF
j_call: TRBJ2-1; clone_size: many; v_call: TRBV12-3/TRBV12-4; cdr3_length: 14; d_call: .; cdr3_nt: TGTGCCAGCCGCAGCCCTAGCTCCTACAATGAGCAGTTCTTC; cdr3_aa: CASRSPSSYNEQFF
j_call: TRBJ2-1; clone_size: many; v_call: TRBV5-1; cdr3_length: 15; d_call: .; cdr3_nt: TGCGCCAGCAAGTGGGGTGTGAGGCGTGGCGATGAGCAGTTCTTC; cdr3_aa: CASKWGVRRGDEQFF
j_call: TRBJ2-5; clone_size: few; v_call: TRBV5-1; cdr3_length: 15; d_call: TRBD2; cdr3_nt: TGCGCCAGCAGCCCCCCGGGACTAGCTTCGGAGACCCAGTACTTC; cdr3_aa: CASSPPGLASETQYF
j_call: TRBJ2-1; clone_size: .; v_call: TRBV7-2; cdr3_length: 14; d_call: .; cdr3_nt: TGTGCCAGCGGCGTTCAGCCCCTGTACAATGAGCAGTTCTTC; cdr3_aa: CASGVQPLYNEQFF
j_call: TRBJ2-2; clone_size: few; v_call: TRBV5-4; cdr3_length: 16; d_call: .; cdr3_nt: TGTGCCAGCAGCTTGGGTCGGACACCTGGCGAGCGGGAGCTGTTTTTT; cdr3_aa: CASSLGRTPGERELFF
j_call: TRBJ2-5; clone_size: .; v_call: TRBV19; cdr3_length: 15; d_call: TRBD1; cdr3_nt: TGTGCCAGTACCACCCGACAGGGTCGATTAGAGACCCAGTACTTC; cdr3_aa: CASTTRQGRLETQYF
j_call: TRBJ1-1; clone_size: many; v_call: TRBV24-1; cdr3_length: 14; d_call: TRBD1; cdr3_nt: TGTGCCAAAACCTCCCGGGACAGCACCCTGGGGGCTTTCTTT; cdr3_aa: CAKTSRDSTLGAFF
j_call: TRBJ2-1; clone_size: .; v_call: TRBV11-1; cdr3_length: 15; d_call: .; cdr3_nt: TGTGCCAACAGCTTAGGACAGGGAGGGGGCAATGAGCAGTTCTTC; cdr3_aa: CANSLGQGGGNEQFF
j_call: TRBJ2-7; clone_size: .; v_call: TRBV2; cdr3_length: 16; d_call: TRBD2; cdr3_nt: TGTGCCAGCAGCCAGGAGAACCTAGCGGGAGGGCTCGAGCAGTACTTC; cdr3_aa: CASSQENLAGGLEQYF
j_call: TRBJ2-1; clone_size: few; v_call: TRBV24-1; cdr3_length: 14; d_call: .; cdr3_nt: TGTGCCACCAGTAAAGGACATGTGGAAAATGAGCAGTTCTTC; cdr3_aa: CATSKGHVENEQFF
j_call: TRBJ1-1; clone_size: .; v_call: TRBV20-1; cdr3_length: 12; d_call: .; cdr3_nt: TGCAGTGCTAGTCCTTGGAACACTGAAGCTTTCTTT; cdr3_aa: CSASPWNTEAFF
j_call: TRBJ2-4; clone_size: .; v_call: TRBV7-2; cdr3_length: 16; d_call: TRBD1; cdr3_nt: TGTGCCAGCAAAGGCCAACAGGGGGCGCGAGGAAACATTCAGTACTTC; cdr3_aa: CASKGQQGARGNIQYF